One sample yielded the 28 T cell receptor beta chains listed below, sequenced in a study of OX40 agonist ivuxolimab in advanced cancers. The repertoire was sequenced with immunoSEQ multiplex PCR; TCRdb's copy has only in-frame clones and lacks some. The sample contains 70,000 to 80,000 clones, about 94% of which appear only once. The material sequenced was CD4+ or CD8+ T cells sorted from blood, taken in a trial of the OX40 agonist ivuxolimab. The receptors here all came from an adult with an advanced solid tumor such as melanoma, head and neck, liver or kidney cancer.

The chain recombines TRBV7-9 with TRBJ2-2; the match to TRBD2 covers 10 bases. The CDR3 consists of 17 residues. In germline, CDR1 is SEHNR, CDR2 FQNEAQ (reference sequence). J lost 0 bases, V lost 1 base, and 2 bases had no gene match. CDR3 sequence: CASSLEAGGANTGELFF. Here the CDR3 DNA reads TGTGCCAGCAGCTTAGAAGCGGGAGGGGCGAACACCGGGGAGCTGTTTTTT.

The V and J genes are TRBV4-3 and TRBJ2-7, with TRBD2 matching 7 bases. The CDR3 is 15 residues long. With 1 base clipped from V and 5 bases from J, the junction kept 8 bases outside the gene matches. From germline, CDR1 is LGHNA and CDR2 YSLEER. The CDR3 protein is CASSQGGGRYHEQYF. CDR3 coding DNA: TGCGCCAGCAGCCAAGGGGGAGGGCGCTACCACGAGCAGTACTTC.

The chain couples TRBV4-3 to TRBJ1-1; a weak D match, TRBD1 (6 bases). Deletions cut 0 bases from V and 5 bases from J, with 16 bases between. Germline CDR1 LGHNA, CDR2 YSLEER. The CDR3 runs 16 residues. The CDR3: CASSQDFLQGGTEAFF. The CDR3 nucleotides read TGCGCCAGCAGCCAAGATTTTTTACAGGGCGGAACTGAAGCTTTCTTT.

This chain joins TRBV6-1 and TRBJ2-4; unclear D gene. The CDR3 runs 14 residues. The germline V gene has CDR1 MNHNS and CDR2 SASEGT. V dropped 6 bases and J dropped 0 bases, with 9 bases sitting between them. CDR3 nucleotides: TGTGCCAGCAGGGACGGAGTAGCCAAAAACATTCAGTACTTC. Translated: CASRDGVAKNIQYF.

The gene calls are TRBV13 and TRBJ1-3; the D is unclear. Germline lookup yields CDR1 PRHDT and CDR2 FYEKMQ (reference sequence). With 2 bases removed from V and 7 bases from J, the gap between germline ends came to 9 bases. The CDR3 spans 13 residues. The CDR3 DNA is TGTGCCAGCAGCTTATTCGGCGGCAACACCATATATTTT. This encodes CASSLFGGNTIYF.

The J gene is TRBJ1-6, the V gene TRBV4-1; no clear D. The CDR3 has 15 amino acids. Germline CDR1 MGHRA, CDR2 YSYEKL. Trimming removed 5 bases at V and 4 bases at J, with 12 bases between. The CDR3: CASSGPLGYNSPLHF. CDR3 DNA sequence: TGCGCCAGCAGCGGGCCCCTCGGTTATAATTCACCCCTCCACTTT.

Only one count was recorded for this clone. The rearrangement links TRBV7-6 to TRBJ2-1, with a tentative D call TRBD2 (5 bases). Germline CDR1 and CDR2: SGHVS and FNYEAQ. The CDR3 covers 15 residues. The V and J ends lost 2 bases and 9 bases respectively, with 17 bases between them. CDR3 sequence reads: CASSLRVLEGGEQFF. The CDR3 nucleotides are TGTGCCAGCAGCTTAAGGGTGTTAGAGGGCGGTGAGCAGTTCTTC. The full variable domain, its missing parts supplied by reference TRBV7-6 and TRBJ2-1, is GAGVSQSPRYKVTKRGQDVALRCDPISGHVSLYWYRQALGQGPEFLTYFNYEAQQDKSGLPNDRFSAERPEGSISTLTIQRTEQRDSAMYRCASSLRVLEGGEQFFGPGTRLTVL.

Here the CDR3 reads CASSYSQEPSDTQYF. The CDR3 DNA reads TGTGCCAGCAGTTACTCTCAGGAACCCAGTGATACGCAGTATTTT. V is TRBV6-6 and J is TRBJ2-3, with unresolved D. Germline loops: CDR1 MNHNY, CDR2 SVGAGI (reference sequence). The CDR3 covers 15 residues. V was cut by 0 bases and J by 6 bases, with 13 bases left in between.

This chain joins TRBV2 and TRBJ2-7; TRBD2 agrees at 7 bases. Germline V gene data show CDR1 as SNHLY and CDR2 as FYNNEI. CDR3 size: 15 residues. Trimming removed 3 bases from V and 4 bases from J; junction bases left unmatched: 9. CDR3 amino acids: CASSEGTGGLYEQYF. CDR3 bases: TGTGCCAGCAGTGAGGGGACGGGAGGATTATACGAGCAGTACTTC.

The genes are TRBV14 and TRBJ2-1; D unresolved. Trimming took 0 bases from V and 4 from J, leaving 13 bases between them. Per germline, CDR1 SGHDN and CDR2 FVKESK. The CDR3 runs 16 residues. CDR3 DNA: TGTGCCAGCAGCCAAGAGAGCCTAGGGAAGTACAATGAGCAGTTCTTC. It yields the protein CASSQESLGKYNEQFF.

The count of this clone is one. The chain combines TRBV7-4 with TRBJ1-4; D is unresolved. Germline V gene lookup returns CDR1 SGHVT and CDR2 SQSDAQ. The CDR3 has 15 residues. V was clipped by 1 base and J by 3 bases, with 9 bases between them. The CDR3 is CASSLEAASNEKLFF. The CDR3, as DNA: TGTGCCAGCAGCTTAGAAGCAGCCTCTAATGAAAAACTGTTTTTT. The variable domain in full, completed from reference TRBV7-4 and TRBJ1-4, reads GAGVSQSPRYKVAKRGRDVALRCDSISGHVTLYWYRQTLGQGSEVLTYSQSDAQRDKSGRPSGRFSAERPERSVSTLKIQRTEQGDSAVYLCASSLEAASNEKLFFGSGTQLSVL.

V is TRBV5-4 and J is TRBJ2-1; unclear D gene. The CDR3 is 13 residues long. V was trimmed by 5 bases and J by 6 bases, leaving 12 bases between them. Germline CDR1 reads SGHNT; CDR2 reads YYREEE (reference sequence). This CDR3 is CASRESTSNEQFF. CDR3 nucleotide sequence: TGTGCCAGCAGGGAGAGCACCTCCAATGAGCAGTTCTTC.

The rearrangement links TRBV28 to TRBJ2-5; 12 bases fit TRBD1. The J call may be incorrect, as the DNA end agrees better with TRBJ2-7. The CDR3 loop spans 14 amino acids. Germline CDR1 reads MDHEN; CDR2 reads SYDVKM. CDR3 sequence (DNA): TGTGCCAGCAGTCCGGGACAGGGGGCGGACGAGCAGTACTTC. Translation: CASSPGQGADEQYF.

The genes are TRBV4-3 and TRBJ1-1; 7 bases are a match to TRBD1. Germline CDR1 and CDR2: LGHNA and YSLEER. Trimming removed 1 base from V and 6 bases from J; junction bases left unmatched: 14. The CDR3 runs to 17 residues. DNA for the CDR3: TGCGCCAGCAGCCAAGCAGGGCTTGAGGGGGCGCAAGCTGAAGCTTTCTTT. The encoded protein is CASSQAGLEGAQAEAFF.

This sequence joins TRBV4-1 and TRBJ2-7; 7 nucleotides agree with TRBD1. Germline lookup yields CDR1 MGHRA and CDR2 YSYEKL. This CDR3 has 15 amino acids. V dropped 1 base and J dropped 5; count of bases not matched to a gene: 8. The CDR3 is CASSQVWKGAHEQYF. Written as DNA, the CDR3 is TGCGCCAGCAGCCAAGTCTGGAAGGGGGCCCACGAGCAGTACTTC.

The CDR3 DNA follows: TGTGCCAGTAGTAATACGACTCTTGCCGGCACCTACGAGCAGTACTTC. Protein product: CASSNTTLAGTYEQYF. This chain uses TRBV19 with TRBJ2-7; D is uncertain. Germline CDR1 and CDR2: LNHDA and SQIVND (reference sequence). CDR3 length: 16 amino acids. V lost 4 bases and J lost 2, with 18 bases in between.

The chain couples TRBV7-2 to TRBJ2-3; either TRBD1 or TRBD2 may fit D (5 bases each). Germline loops: CDR1 SGHTA, CDR2 FQGNSA. V was shortened by 3 bases and J by 1 base, with 14 bases between the two germline ends. The CDR3 length is 16 residues. Here the CDR3 DNA reads TGTGCCAGCAGCTTTCCCGGGGCCCCGGGCACAGATACGCAGTATTTT. Amino acids: CASSFPGAPGTDTQYF.

V usage is TRBV29-1 and J usage is TRBJ2-3; a weak D match, TRBD1 (5 bases). Germline V gene data show CDR1 as SQVTM and CDR2 as ANQGSEA. Trimming pared 0 bases from V and 0 bases from J, leaving 25 bases between. This CDR3 is 20 amino acids long. The DNA of the CDR3 is TGCAGCGTTGAAGACCCCGGTGGGCAGGGCCAATCATCTAGCACAGATACGCAGTATTTT. Protein sequence: CSVEDPGGQGQSSSTDTQYF.

The chain couples TRBV9 to TRBJ2-1; D unclear. The CDR3 has 14 residues. Germline CDR1 reads SGDLS; CDR2 reads YYNGEE. V was shortened by 0 bases and J by 7 bases, with 11 bases between the two germline ends. The CDR3 protein is CASSVEGSANEQFF. The CDR3 region has the DNA TGTGCCAGCAGCGTAGAAGGGTCGGCTAATGAGCAGTTCTTC. Based on the CDR3 plus reference TRBV9 and TRBJ2-1, the full variable domain is DSGVTQTPKHLITATGQRVTLRCSPRSGDLSVYWYQQSLDQGLQFLIQYYNGEERAKGNILERFSAQQFPDLHSELNLSSLELGDSALYFCASSVEGSANEQFFGPGTRLTVL.

This chain uses TRBV6-5 with TRBJ2-1; D remains ambiguous. This CDR3 comprises 15 residues. The V and J ends lost 0 bases and 5 bases respectively, with 11 bases between them. Germline assignment: CDR1 MNHEY and CDR2 SVGAGI. CDR3 loop: CASSYSGWADNEQFF. CDR3 sequence (DNA): TGTGCCAGCAGTTACTCTGGGTGGGCTGACAATGAGCAGTTCTTC.

This chain links TRBV4-3 with TRBJ2-7, with a weak D call TRBD2 (6 bases). Trimming stripped 0 bases from V and 4 bases from J, with 13 bases between. Germline CDR1 and CDR2: LGHNA and YSLEER. The CDR3 sequence is 15 residues long. The DNA of the CDR3 is TGCGCCAGCAGCCAAGAGGGGCTAGCGCCTTACGAGCAGTACTTC. It is translated as CASSQEGLAPYEQYF.

This sequence joins TRBV10-2 and TRBJ1-1, with D maybe TRBD1 (6 bases). The germline V and J ends were trimmed by 3 bases and 1 base, with 9 bases remaining between them. Germline V lookup: CDR1 WSHSY, CDR2 SAAADI. The CDR3 loop spans 14 amino acids. The chain's CDR3 is CASSETGWNTEAFF. CDR3 DNA: TGCGCCAGCAGTGAAACAGGGTGGAACACTGAAGCTTTCTTT.

The chain combines TRBV10-1 with TRBJ2-3; TRBD2 matches 9 bases. This CDR3 region has 17 residues. CDR1 and CDR2 (germline): WNHNN, SYGVQD (reference sequence). V lost 1 base, J lost 1 base, and 6 bases stayed unmatched. CDR3 coding DNA: TGCGCCAGCAGTGAGTTCCCAGCGGGGGGAGGCACAGATACGCAGTATTTT. It encodes CASSEFPAGGGTDTQYF.

The chain uses TRBV4-1 and TRBJ2-5, with a possible D match to TRBD1 (6 bases). The V and J ends lost 1 base and 8 bases respectively, with 17 bases between them. CDR1 and CDR2 from the germline V gene are MGHRA and YSYEKL. The CDR3 loop spans 15 amino acids. CDR3 residues: CASSQGLYPGDTQYF. The CDR3 coding sequence is TGCGCCAGCAGCCAAGGACTCTACCCAGGGGATACCCAGTACTTC.

CDR3 in DNA: TGTGCTAGTGGTTTGGTACCCCCGGGACTACACACCTTC. Its protein is CASGLVPPGLHTF. V usage is TRBV12-5 and J usage is TRBJ1-2; TRBD1 might be the D (5 bases). CDR1 is LGHNT, CDR2 FRNRAP, per germline. This CDR3 is 13 amino acids long. V lost 0 bases, J lost 12 bases, and 14 bases lay in between. Full variable domain (remainder filled in from reference TRBV12-5 and TRBJ1-2): DARVTQTPRHKVTEMGQEVTMRCQPILGHNTVFWYRQTMMQGLELLAYFRNRAPLDDSGMPKDRFSAEMPDATLATLKIQPSEPRDSAVYFCASGLVPPGLHTFGSGTRLTVV.

This clone was observed a few times. V and J are TRBV29-1 and TRBJ1-1, with unresolved D. With 8 bases removed from V and 1 base from J, the gap between germline ends came to 8 bases. Germline V lookup: CDR1 SQVTM, CDR2 ANQGSEA. The length of the CDR3 is 11 residues. The chain's CDR3 is CSIPTNTEAFF. In nucleotides, the CDR3 is TGCAGCATCCCGACGAACACTGAAGCTTTCTTT.

V is TRBV4-1 and J is TRBJ1-4; 7 nucleotides line up with TRBD1. Germline CDR1 MGHRA, CDR2 YSYEKL. The V and J ends lost 4 bases and 5 bases, in that order; junction bases with no gene match: 10. This CDR3 region has 16 residues. The CDR3 nucleotides are TGCGCCAGCAGCCGTCTTGGGGGACAGACAAATGAAAAACTGTTTTTT. It yields the protein CASSRLGGQTNEKLFF.

The J gene is TRBJ2-2, the V gene TRBV27, with D tentatively TRBD2 (6 bases). The V end was cut by 6 bases, the J end by 3 bases, with 11 bases between. CDR1 is MNHEY, CDR2 SMNVEV, per germline (reference sequence). There are 14 residues in the CDR3. CDR3 DNA sequence: TGTGCCAGCAGGATGGGGGGATACACCGGGGAGCTGTTTTTT. Translating it yields CASRMGGYTGELFF.